What follows are 16 T cell receptor beta chains derived from one specimen sequenced in a study of blood T cell repertoires in COVID-19. Only in-frame clones appear in the TCRdb table, and some are missing; sequencing was by immunoSEQ multiplex PCR. The table has some 180,000 clones, 70% to 90% seen once; the top ten hold roughly 5.6%. The sample was peripheral blood. The receptors here all came from a man aged 35-49 years with active or convalescent COVID-19.

The chain carries TRBV6-6 and TRBJ1-3, with no clear D. CDR3 length equals 15 residues. Germline CDR1 MNHNY, CDR2 SVGAGI (reference sequence). Trimming removed 5 bases at V and 0 bases at J, with 11 bases between. CDR3 in amino acids: CASSVAASSGNTIYF. The CDR3 nucleotides are TGTGCCAGCAGTGTCGCGGCCAGCTCTGGAAACACCATATATTTT.

This clone was found once. The V and J genes are TRBV7-9 and TRBJ1-1; D is unresolved. Per the germline V gene, CDR1 is SEHNR and CDR2 is FQNEAQ (reference sequence). The CDR3 covers 14 residues. Trimming took 0 bases from V and 1 from J, leaving 6 bases between them. CDR3 sequence: CASSLAPRNTEAFF. The CDR3 DNA sequence: TGTGCCAGCAGCTTAGCACCCAGGAACACTGAAGCTTTCTTT. Together with reference TRBV7-9 and TRBJ1-1, the CDR3 gives the full variable domain: DTGVSQNPRHKITKRGQNVTFRCDPISEHNRLYWYRQTLGQGPEFLTYFQNEAQLEKSRLLSDRFSAERPKGSFSTLEIQRTEQGDSAMYLCASSLAPRNTEAFFGQGTRLTVV.

This clone was found once. This chain links TRBV24-1 with TRBJ2-5; 9 bases line up with TRBD1. CDR1 is KGHDR and CDR2 is SFDVKD in the germline V gene. The CDR3 covers 15 residues. V lost 4 bases and J lost 4; bases outside the gene matches: 6. DNA for the CDR3: TGTGCCACCAGTGAGGGGGGACAGGGCTTAGAGACCCAGTACTTC. This translates into CATSEGGQGLETQYF.

The chain employs TRBV2 and TRBJ2-3, with TRBD2 as a possible D gene (6 bases). Germline V gene lookup returns CDR1 SNHLY and CDR2 FYNNEI. The CDR3 has 13 residues. Trimming removed 8 bases from V and 0 bases from J, with 9 bases in between. CDR3 sequence reads: CASWGDSTDTQYF. In DNA, the CDR3 is TGTGCCAGCTGGGGGGACAGCACAGATACGCAGTATTTT.

V gene TRBV30 combines with J gene TRBJ2-3; D is unresolved. Germline V gives CDR1 GTSNPN, CDR2 SVGIG (reference sequence). This CDR3 contains 14 residues. V gave up 2 bases and J gave up 4 bases, with 13 bases separating them. DNA of the CDR3: TGTGCCTGGAGTCCTGGTACCAGATCAGATACGCAGTATTTT. Its protein is CAWSPGTRSDTQYF.

The V and J genes are TRBV7-2 and TRBJ2-7, with 8 bases that match TRBD2. Looked up from germline, CDR1 is SGHTA and CDR2 is FQGNSA. CDR3 size: 14 residues. After removal of 2 bases from V and 7 bases from J, the junction contained 7 bases not matched to a gene. The chain's CDR3 is CASSLSGREVEQYF. In DNA, the CDR3 is TGTGCCAGCAGCTTATCCGGGAGGGAGGTGGAGCAGTACTTC.

This clone was picked up many times. This chain links TRBV4-3 with TRBJ1-1; D is possibly TRBD1 (6 bases). V was clipped by 0 bases and J by 6 bases, with 11 bases between them. CDR3 length equals 14 residues. Germline CDR1 is LGHNA and CDR2 is YSLEER. This chain's CDR3 is CASSQDDRTAEAFF. CDR3 bases: TGCGCCAGCAGCCAAGATGACAGGACCGCTGAAGCTTTCTTT.

The rearrangement links TRBV9 to TRBJ2-7; possible D gene TRBD1, 5 bases. The length of the CDR3 is 17 residues. Germline V gene sequence: CDR1 SGDLS, CDR2 YYNGEE. The ends were cut back, 4 bases at V and 4 bases at J, with 24 bases in the middle. CDR3 bases: TGTGCCAGCAGCCCCCGAGATTTTTTAGGGGTTGTATACGAGCAGTACTTC. Amino acid sequence: CASSPRDFLGVVYEQYF.

J is TRBJ2-1 and V is TRBV11-3; 9 bases are a match to TRBD1. The CDR3 is 15 amino acids. Germline V gene sequence: CDR1 SGHNT, CDR2 YENEEA. V trimming: 3 bases; J trimming: 10 bases; junction bases outside the gene matches: 10. The CDR3 region is CASSLLGQGYNEQFF. CDR3 in DNA: TGTGCCAGCAGCTTGTTGGGACAGGGCTATAACGAGCAGTTCTTC.

This clone was detected only a few times. The gene calls are TRBV7-9 and TRBJ1-1, with 11 nucleotides matching TRBD1. Trimming at V came to 5 bases and at J to 5 bases, leaving 13 bases not matched to a gene. Germline lookup yields CDR1 SEHNR and CDR2 FQNEAQ (reference sequence). This CDR3 has 17 residues. CDR3 in amino acids: CASSAWTGGRFRTEAFF. The CDR3 region has the DNA TGTGCCAGCAGCGCTTGGACAGGGGGCAGATTCAGAACTGAAGCTTTCTTT.

The rearrangement joins TRBV9 to TRBJ2-3; TRBD2 matches at 7 bases. This CDR3 region has 17 residues. V shed 0 bases and J 2 bases; nucleotides not matched to a gene: 9. Germline V CDR1 and CDR2: SGDLS, YYNGEE. The CDR3 DNA reads TGTGCCAGCAGCGTAGGAATTAGCGGGCAACCCACAGATACGCAGTATTTT. Amino acids: CASSVGISGQPTDTQYF.

V is TRBV21-1 and J is TRBJ2-1; the D call of TRBD1 is as the table states it, not checked on the DNA. TRBV21-1 is a recognized pseudogene. The CDR3 has 17 amino acids. The CDR3 spells CASSKGVEQCSYNEQFF. The CDR3 nucleotides read TGTGCCAGCAGCAAAGGGGTTGAACAGTGCTCCTACAATGAGCAGTTCTTC.

J is TRBJ1-3 and V is TRBV6-1; D remains unclear. The CDR3 spans 15 residues. The V gene lost 2 bases and the J gene lost 0 bases, with 8 bases spanning the gap. Germline assignment: CDR1 MNHNS and CDR2 SASEGT. The chain's CDR3 is CASSELLLSGNTIYF. CDR3 DNA sequence: TGTGCCAGCAGTGAACTACTGCTCTCTGGAAACACCATATATTTT.

The sample holds one count of this clone. The chain combines TRBV11-2 with TRBJ1-2; 7 bases match TRBD1. The germline V gene encodes CDR1 SGHAT and CDR2 FQNNGV. The CDR3 runs to 16 residues. Germline trimming cut 5 bases from V and 7 bases from J; bases unmatched to any gene: 16. The CDR3 protein is CASSTYDRQGVGGYTF. CDR3 DNA sequence: TGTGCCAGCAGCACATACGATAGACAGGGCGTCGGTGGCTACACCTTC.

This clone showed up just once. The chain links TRBV11-3 to TRBJ2-2; D is perhaps TRBD2 (6 bases). The V end lost 5 bases, the J end lost 5 bases, and 9 bases lay between the germline ends. Germline V gene lookup returns CDR1 SGHNT and CDR2 YENEEA. The CDR3 sequence is 13 residues long. DNA of the CDR3: TGTGCCAGCAGCCGCGGAGGGACCGGGGAGCTGTTTTTT. Translated, it gives CASSRGGTGELFF.

This clone showed up just a few times. This rearrangement joins TRBV4-3 to TRBJ2-1, with a possible D match to TRBD1 (6 bases). Trimming took 1 base from V and 2 from J, leaving 12 bases between them. This CDR3 comprises 16 residues. The germline gives CDR1 LGHNA, CDR2 YSLEER. The CDR3 nucleotides read TGCGCCAGCAGCCAAGGGTGGGACACTACCTACAATGAGCAGTTCTTC. This translates into CASSQGWDTTYNEQFF.